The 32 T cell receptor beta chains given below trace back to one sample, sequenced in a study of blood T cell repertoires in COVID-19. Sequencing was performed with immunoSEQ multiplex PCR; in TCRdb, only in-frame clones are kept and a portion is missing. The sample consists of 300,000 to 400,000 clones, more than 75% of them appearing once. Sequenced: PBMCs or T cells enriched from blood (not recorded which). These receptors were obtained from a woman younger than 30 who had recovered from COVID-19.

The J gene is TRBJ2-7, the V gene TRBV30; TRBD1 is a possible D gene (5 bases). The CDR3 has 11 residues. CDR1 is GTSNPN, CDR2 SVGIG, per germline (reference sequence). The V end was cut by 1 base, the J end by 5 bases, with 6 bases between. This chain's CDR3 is CAWSGGNEQYF. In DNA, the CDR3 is TGTGCCTGGAGTGGGGGCAACGAGCAGTACTTC. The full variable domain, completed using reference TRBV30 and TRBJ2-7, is SQTIHQWPATLVQPVGSPLSLECTVEGTSNPNLYWYRQAAGRGLQLLFYSVGIGQISSEVPQNLSASRPQDRQFILSSKKLLLSDSGFYLCAWSGGNEQYFGPGTRLTVT.

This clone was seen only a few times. The CDR3 nucleotides read TGTGCCAGCAGTGAAGCAGGGGTTAAGGCCTTATACTCTGGAAACACCATATATTTT. It translates to CASSEAGVKALYSGNTIYF. The chain employs TRBV2 and TRBJ1-3, with D maybe TRBD1 (5 bases). The CDR3 sequence is 19 residues long. V shed 0 bases and J shed 0 bases, with 18 bases lying between them. Germline CDR1 SNHLY, CDR2 FYNNEI. Full variable domain (remainder filled in from reference TRBV2 and TRBJ1-3): EPEVTQTPSHQVTQMGQEVILRCVPISNHLYFYWYRQILGQKVEFLVSFYNNEISEKSEIFDDQFSVERPDGSNFTLKIRSTKLEDSAMYFCASSEAGVKALYSGNTIYFGEGSWLTVV.

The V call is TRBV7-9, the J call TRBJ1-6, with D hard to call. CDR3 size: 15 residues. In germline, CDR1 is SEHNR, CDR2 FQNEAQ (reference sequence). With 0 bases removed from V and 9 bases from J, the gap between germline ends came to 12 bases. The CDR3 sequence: CASSLALGRVSPLHF. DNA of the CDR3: TGTGCCAGCAGCTTAGCGCTGGGCAGAGTTTCACCCCTCCACTTT.

The CDR3 here is CASSLGGSSNQPQHF. The CDR3 DNA sequence: TGTGCCAGCAGTTTAGGAGGATCTAGCAATCAGCCCCAGCATTTT. The chain couples TRBV2 to TRBJ1-5; no reliable D call. The germline CDR1 and CDR2 sequences are SNHLY and FYNNEI. This CDR3 is built from 15 residues. Deletions cut 5 bases from V and 0 bases from J, with 11 bases between.

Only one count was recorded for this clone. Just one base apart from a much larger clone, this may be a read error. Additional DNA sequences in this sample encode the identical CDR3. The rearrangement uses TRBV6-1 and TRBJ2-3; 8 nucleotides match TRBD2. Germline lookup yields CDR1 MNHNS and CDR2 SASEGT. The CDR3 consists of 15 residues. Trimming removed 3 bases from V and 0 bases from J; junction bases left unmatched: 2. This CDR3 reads CASSEVAGSTDTQYF. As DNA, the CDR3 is TGTGCCAGCAGTGAGGTAGCGGGGAGCACAGATACGCAGTATTTT.

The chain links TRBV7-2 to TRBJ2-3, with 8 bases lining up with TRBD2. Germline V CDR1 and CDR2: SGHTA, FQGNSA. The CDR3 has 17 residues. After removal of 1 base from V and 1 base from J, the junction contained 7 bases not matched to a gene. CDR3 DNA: TGTGCCAGCAGCTTAGGGGCGCGGGGGGCCGGCACAGATACGCAGTATTTT. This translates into CASSLGARGAGTDTQYF.

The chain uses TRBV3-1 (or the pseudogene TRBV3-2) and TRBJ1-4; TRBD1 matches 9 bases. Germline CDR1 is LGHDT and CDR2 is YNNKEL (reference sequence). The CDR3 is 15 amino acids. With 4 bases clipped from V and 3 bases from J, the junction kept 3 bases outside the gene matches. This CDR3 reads CASSLRQGANEKLFF. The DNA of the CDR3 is TGTGCCAGCAGCCTGAGACAGGGGGCTAATGAAAAACTGTTTTTT.

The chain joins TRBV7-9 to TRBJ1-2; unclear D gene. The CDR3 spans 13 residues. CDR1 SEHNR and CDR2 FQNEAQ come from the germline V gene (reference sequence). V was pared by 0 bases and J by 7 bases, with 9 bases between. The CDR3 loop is CASSLAYGAGYTF. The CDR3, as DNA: TGTGCCAGCAGCTTAGCATATGGAGCTGGCTACACCTTC.

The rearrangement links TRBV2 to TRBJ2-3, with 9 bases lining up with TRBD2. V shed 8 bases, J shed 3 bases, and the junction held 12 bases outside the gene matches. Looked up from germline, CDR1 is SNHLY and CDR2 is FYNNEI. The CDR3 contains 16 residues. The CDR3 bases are TGTGCCAGCGGATTAGCGGGGGTGGGGATAACAGATACGCAGTATTTT. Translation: CASGLAGVGITDTQYF.

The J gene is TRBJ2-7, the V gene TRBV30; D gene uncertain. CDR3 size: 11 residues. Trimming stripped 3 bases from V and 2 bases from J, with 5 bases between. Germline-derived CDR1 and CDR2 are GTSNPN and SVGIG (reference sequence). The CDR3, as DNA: TGTGCCTGGAGCCAAACCTACGAGCAGTACTTC. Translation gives CAWSQTYEQYF.

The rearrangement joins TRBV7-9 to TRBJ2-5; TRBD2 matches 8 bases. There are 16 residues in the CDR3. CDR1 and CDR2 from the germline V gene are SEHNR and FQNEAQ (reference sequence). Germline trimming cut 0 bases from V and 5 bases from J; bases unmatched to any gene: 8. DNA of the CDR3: TGTGCCAGCAGCTTAGCCCCGGGGGGGCAATGGGAGACCCAGTACTTC. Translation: CASSLAPGGQWETQYF.

Here the CDR3 reads CASSTRYNLPANYGYTF. The CDR3 nucleotides read TGTGCCAGTAGTACCCGATATAATCTCCCAGCTAACTATGGCTACACCTTC. The rearrangement uses TRBV19 and TRBJ1-2; no reliable D call. Trimming took 4 bases from V and 0 from J, leaving 18 bases between them. The CDR3 runs 17 residues. Germline lookup yields CDR1 LNHDA and CDR2 SQIVND (reference sequence).

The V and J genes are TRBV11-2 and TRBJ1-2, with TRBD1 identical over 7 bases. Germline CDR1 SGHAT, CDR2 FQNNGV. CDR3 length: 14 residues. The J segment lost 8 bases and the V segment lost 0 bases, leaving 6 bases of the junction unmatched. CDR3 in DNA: TGTGCCAGCAGCTTAGAGACAGGGCCTAGGGGCTACACCTTC. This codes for CASSLETGPRGYTF.

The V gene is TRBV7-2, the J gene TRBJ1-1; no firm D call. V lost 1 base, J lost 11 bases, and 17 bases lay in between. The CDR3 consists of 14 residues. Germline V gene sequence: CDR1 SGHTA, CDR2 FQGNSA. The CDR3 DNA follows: TGTGCCAGCAGCTTAGTAGAGGACCCGAGGGATGCTTTCTTT. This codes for CASSLVEDPRDAFF.

DNA of the CDR3: TGCGCCAGCAGTCCTCGAGGGACTAGCGGGGGGGCCGGGACCGGGGAGCTGTTTTTT. Amino acid sequence: CASSPRGTSGGAGTGELFF. The chain combines TRBV5-1 with TRBJ2-2; 16 bases line up with TRBD2. Germline assignment: CDR1 SGHRS and CDR2 YFSETQ. Trimming removed 5 bases from V and 5 bases from J; junction bases left unmatched: 12. The CDR3 spans 19 residues.

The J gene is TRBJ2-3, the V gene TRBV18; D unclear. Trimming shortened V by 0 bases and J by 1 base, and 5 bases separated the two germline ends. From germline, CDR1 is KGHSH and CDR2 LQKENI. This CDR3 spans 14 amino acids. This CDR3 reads CASSPPTRTDTQYF. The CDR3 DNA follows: TGTGCCAGCTCACCACCAACTCGCACAGATACGCAGTATTTT.

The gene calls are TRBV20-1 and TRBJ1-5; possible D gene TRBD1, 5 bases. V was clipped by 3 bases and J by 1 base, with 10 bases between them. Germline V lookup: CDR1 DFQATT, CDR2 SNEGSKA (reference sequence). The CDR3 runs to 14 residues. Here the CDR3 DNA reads TGCAGTGCTAGTTCAGGGTCGAGCAATCAGCCCCAGCATTTT. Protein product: CSASSGSSNQPQHF.

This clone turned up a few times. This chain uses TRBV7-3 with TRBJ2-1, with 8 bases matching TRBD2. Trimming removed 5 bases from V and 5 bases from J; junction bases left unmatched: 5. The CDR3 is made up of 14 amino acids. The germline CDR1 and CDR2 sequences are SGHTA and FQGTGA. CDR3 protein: CASSPGGPNNEQFF. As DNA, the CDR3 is TGTGCCAGCAGCCCGGGGGGGCCGAACAATGAGCAGTTCTTC.

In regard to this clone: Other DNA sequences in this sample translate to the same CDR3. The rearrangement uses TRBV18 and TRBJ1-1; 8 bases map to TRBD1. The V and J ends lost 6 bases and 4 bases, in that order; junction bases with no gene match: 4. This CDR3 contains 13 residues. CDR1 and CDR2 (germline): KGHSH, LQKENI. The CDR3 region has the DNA TGTGCCAGCTCGACAACAGGGGGCACTGAAGCTTTCTTT. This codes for CASSTTGGTEAFF. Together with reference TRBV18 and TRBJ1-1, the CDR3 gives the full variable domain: NAGVMQNPRHLVRRRGQEARLRCSPMKGHSHVYWYRQLPEEGLKFMVYLQKENIIDESGMPKERFSAEFPKEGPSILRIQQVVRGDSAAYFCASSTTGGTEAFFGQGTRLTVV.

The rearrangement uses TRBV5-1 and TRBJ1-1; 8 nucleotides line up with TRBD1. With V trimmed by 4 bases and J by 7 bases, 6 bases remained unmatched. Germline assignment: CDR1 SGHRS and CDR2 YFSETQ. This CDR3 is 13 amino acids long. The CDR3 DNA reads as TGCGCCAGCAGCCTTGACAGGGGAAGTGAAGCTTTCTTT. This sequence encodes CASSLDRGSEAFF.

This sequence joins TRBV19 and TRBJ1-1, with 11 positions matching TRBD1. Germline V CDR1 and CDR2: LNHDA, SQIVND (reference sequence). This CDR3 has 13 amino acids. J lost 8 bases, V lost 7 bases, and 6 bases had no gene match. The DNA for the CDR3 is TGTGCCAGTAATGGACAGGGGGCGGCGGAAGCTTTCTTT. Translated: CASNGQGAAEAFF.

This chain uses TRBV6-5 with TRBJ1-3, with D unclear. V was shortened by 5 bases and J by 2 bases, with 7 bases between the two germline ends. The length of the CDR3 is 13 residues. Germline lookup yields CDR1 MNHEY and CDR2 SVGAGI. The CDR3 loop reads CASSRGAGNTIYF. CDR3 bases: TGTGCCAGCAGTCGAGGTGCTGGAAACACCATATATTTT.

CDR3 amino acids: CASSLYGGNSYEQYF. CDR3 nucleotide sequence: TGTGCCAGCAGCCTCTACGGGGGTAACTCCTACGAGCAGTACTTC. The chain employs TRBV5-8 and TRBJ2-7, with a possible D match to TRBD2 (6 bases). CDR3 length equals 15 residues. Looked up from germline, CDR1 is SGHTS and CDR2 is YDEGEE. Between the trimmed V and J ends, which lost 4 bases and 0 bases, there was a span of 14 bases.

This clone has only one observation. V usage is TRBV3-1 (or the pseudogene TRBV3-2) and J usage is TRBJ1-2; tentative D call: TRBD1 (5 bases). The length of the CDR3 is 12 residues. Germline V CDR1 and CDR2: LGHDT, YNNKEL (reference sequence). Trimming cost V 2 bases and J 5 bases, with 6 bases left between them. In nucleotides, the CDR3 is TGTGCCAGCAGCCAAAAGGGGTATGGCTACACCTTC. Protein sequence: CASSQKGYGYTF.

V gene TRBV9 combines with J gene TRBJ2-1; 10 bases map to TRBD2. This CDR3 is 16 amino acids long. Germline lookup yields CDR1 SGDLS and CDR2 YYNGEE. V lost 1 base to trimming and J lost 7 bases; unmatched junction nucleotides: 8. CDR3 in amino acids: CASSVKGAGGPNEQFF. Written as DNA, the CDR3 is TGTGCCAGCAGCGTAAAGGGAGCGGGGGGGCCGAATGAGCAGTTCTTC. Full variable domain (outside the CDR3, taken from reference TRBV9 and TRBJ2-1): DSGVTQTPKHLITATGQRVTLRCSPRSGDLSVYWYQQSLDQGLQFLIQYYNGEERAKGNILERFSAQQFPDLHSELNLSSLELGDSALYFCASSVKGAGGPNEQFFGPGTRLTVL.

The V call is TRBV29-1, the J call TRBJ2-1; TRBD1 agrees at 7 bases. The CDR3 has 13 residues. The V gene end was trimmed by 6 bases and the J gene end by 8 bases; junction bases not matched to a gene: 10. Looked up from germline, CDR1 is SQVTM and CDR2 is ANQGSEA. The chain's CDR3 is CSVRQGRRDEQFF. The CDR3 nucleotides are TGCAGCGTCAGACAGGGCCGAAGGGATGAGCAGTTCTTC.

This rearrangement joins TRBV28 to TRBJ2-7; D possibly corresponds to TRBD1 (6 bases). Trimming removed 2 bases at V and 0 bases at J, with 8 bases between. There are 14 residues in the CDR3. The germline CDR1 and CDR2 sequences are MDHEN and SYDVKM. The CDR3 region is CASSLGQPSYEQYF. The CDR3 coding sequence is TGTGCCAGCAGTTTAGGACAGCCCTCCTACGAGCAGTACTTC. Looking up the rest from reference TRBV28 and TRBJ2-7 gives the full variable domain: DVKVTQSSRYLVKRTGEKVFLECVQDMDHENMFWYRQDPGLGLRLIYFSYDVKMKEKGDIPEGYSVSREKKERFSLILESASTNQTSMYLCASSLGQPSYEQYFGPGTRLTVT.

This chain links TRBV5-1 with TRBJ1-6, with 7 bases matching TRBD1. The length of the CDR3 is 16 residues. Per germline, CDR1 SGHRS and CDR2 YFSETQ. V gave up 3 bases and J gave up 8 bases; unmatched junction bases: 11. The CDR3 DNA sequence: TGCGCCAGCAGCTCGGGACAGCCAGGGAGAGATTCACCCCTCCACTTT. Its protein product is CASSSGQPGRDSPLHF.

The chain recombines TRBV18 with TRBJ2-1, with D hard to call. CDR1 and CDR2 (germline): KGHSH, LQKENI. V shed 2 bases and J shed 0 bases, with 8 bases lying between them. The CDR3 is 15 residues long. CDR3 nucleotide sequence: TGTGCCAGCTCACCAGGGCGTACCTCCTACAATGAGCAGTTCTTC. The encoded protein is CASSPGRTSYNEQFF. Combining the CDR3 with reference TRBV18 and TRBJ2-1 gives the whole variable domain NAGVMQNPRHLVRRRGQEARLRCSPMKGHSHVYWYRQLPEEGLKFMVYLQKENIIDESGMPKERFSAEFPKEGPSILRIQQVVRGDSAAYFCASSPGRTSYNEQFFGPGTRLTVL.

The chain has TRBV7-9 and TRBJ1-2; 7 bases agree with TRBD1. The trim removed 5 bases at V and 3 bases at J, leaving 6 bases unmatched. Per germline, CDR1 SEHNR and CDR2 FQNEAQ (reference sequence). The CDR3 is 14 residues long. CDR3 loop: CASSPQGVYYGYTF. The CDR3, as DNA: TGTGCCAGCAGCCCTCAGGGGGTATACTATGGCTACACCTTC.

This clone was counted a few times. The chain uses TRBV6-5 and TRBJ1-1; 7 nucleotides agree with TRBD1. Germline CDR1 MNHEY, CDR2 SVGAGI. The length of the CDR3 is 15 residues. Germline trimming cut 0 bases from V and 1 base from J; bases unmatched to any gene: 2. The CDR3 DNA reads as TGTGCCAGCAGTTACTCGCGACAGGGGAACACTGAAGCTTTCTTT. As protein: CASSYSRQGNTEAFF.

CDR3 sequence (DNA): TGTGCCAGCAGCCACCGGGACATGGTTGGCGAGCAGTTCTTC. Translating gives CASSHRDMVGEQFF. The V call is TRBV5-6, the J call TRBJ2-1, with D perhaps matching TRBD1 (6 bases). Per the germline V gene, CDR1 is SGHDT and CDR2 is YYEEEE. The CDR3 extends over 14 amino acids. Trimming removed 4 bases at V and 10 bases at J, with 18 bases between.